This passage covers 30 T cell receptor beta chains from one sample sequenced in a study of tumor-infiltrating lymphocytes in primary liver carcinoma. The blood RNA (from unsorted whole blood) was obtained, and germline DNA was also extracted. With a constant-region primer, TCR beta cDNA was made from around 530 ng of total RNA. The TCR beta library was amplified through three nested multiplex PCR rounds in a modified ARM-PCR procedure. A C-beta reverse primer was combined with TRBV1-TRBV30 forward primers in the first two PCR rounds, and each round had about 10 cycles. TCRdb reanalysed the multiplex PCR reads using MiXCR and keeps one entry per CDR3 protein. The repertoire holds 330,000 or so distinct CDR3 sequences, with roughly two thirds as singletons. Sequenced input: peripheral blood. Every receptor here comes from a man aged 35-49 years with primary liver carcinoma and hepatitis B virus infection.

The rearrangement uses TRBV29-1 and TRBJ2-5; D may be TRBD1 or TRBD2 (5 bases each). The V gene's germline CDR1 is SQVTM and CDR2 ANQGSEA. The CDR3 length is 13 residues. The CDR3 region is CRTAMGVGETQYF. CDR3 nucleotides: TGCAGAACTGCGATGGGGGTTGGGGAGACCCAGTACTTC.

About this clonotype itself: Given the absence of the conserved phenylalanine or tryptophan at the CDR3 end, a read error is likely. The DNA is omitted, as the CDR3 cannot be located on it reliably, and the CDR3 follows TCRdb's listing. This sequence joins TRBV4-1 and TRBJ2-7. The CDR3 is 9 residues long, counting both termini. Germline V gene lookup returns CDR1 MGHRA and CDR2 YSYEKL. The CDR3 loop reads CASRPEGMP.

Of note for this clonotype: This clone may be a read error of a much larger clone one base away. The V call is TRBV12-3 or TRBV12-4, the J call TRBJ2-4; D is possibly TRBD1 (6 bases). The CDR3 spans 11 residues. CDR3 DNA sequence: TGTGTCAGCAAAGGGGGAAACATTCAGTACTTC. It is translated as CVSKGGNIQYF.

The chain carries TRBV7-9 and TRBJ1-3; 7 nucleotides match TRBD1. This CDR3 comprises 15 residues. The V gene's germline CDR1 is SEHNR and CDR2 FQNEAQ (reference sequence). The J segment lost 4 bases and the V segment lost 3 bases, leaving 6 bases of the junction unmatched. The CDR3 here is CASSLEGAQGNTIYF. The DNA of the CDR3 is TGTGCCAGCAGCTTGGAGGGGGCGCAGGGAAACACCATATATTTT.

As concerns this clonotype: The germline gene is not matched at one end of the junction; a read error may be the cause. The chain combines TRBV10-3 with TRBJ2-3, with D possibly TRBD2 on 6 matching bases. The CDR3 consists of 15 residues. Germline V gene data show CDR1 as ENHRY and CDR2 as SYGVKD. The CDR3 DNA is TGTGTCATCAGTGAGCGCGGGAAGGGCACAGATACGCAGTATTTT. Amino acids: CVISERGKGTDTQYF.

To note about this clonotype: A much larger clone is a single base away; this may be a read error. The chain has TRBV14 and TRBJ1-4; the D gene is possibly TRBD1 (6 bases). In germline, CDR1 is SGHDN, CDR2 FVKESK. The CDR3 is 13 amino acids. The CDR3 spells CASSRGANEKLSF. CDR3 DNA sequence: TGTGCCAGCAGCCGGGGGGCTAATGAAAAACTGTCTTTT.

About this clonotype: A read error may explain this, as a much larger clone is one base away. The CDR3 loop reads CASGYFSGASVLTF. The CDR3 DNA sequence: TGTGCCAGCGGATACTTCTCTGGGGCCAGCGTCCTGACTTTC. The V and J genes are TRBV6-1 and TRBJ2-6, with D perhaps TRBD1 (5 bases). The CDR3 has 14 residues. From germline, CDR1 is MNHNS and CDR2 SASEGT.

This clonotype was observed a few times. The chain links TRBV10-3 to TRBJ2-7, with a weak D call TRBD2 (6 bases). CDR1 and CDR2 (germline): ENHRY, SYGVKD. The CDR3 totals 13 residues. V lost 10 bases and J lost 6, with 19 bases in between. The chain's CDR3 is CATARDFTSEQYF. CDR3 coding DNA: TGTGCCACCGCGCGGGACTTCACTTCCGAGCAGTACTTC.

The chain carries TRBV10-2 and TRBJ2-7; 13 positions match TRBD2. Germline V gives CDR1 WSHSY, CDR2 SAAADI. This CDR3 is 14 amino acids long. V dropped 8 bases and J dropped 4; count of bases not matched to a gene: 5. The CDR3 reads CASRLAGGRYEQYF. The DNA for the CDR3 is TGCGCCAGCCGACTAGCGGGAGGACGATACGAGCAGTACTTC.

This clonotype was seen a single time. This may arise from a read error, as a much more abundant clone is one base away. It is likely a read error, because the conserved phenylalanine at the end of the CDR3 is missing. The chain joins TRBV5-4 to TRBJ2-1; D is possibly TRBD2 (5 bases). Germline-derived CDR1 and CDR2 are SGHNT and YYREEE (reference sequence). Trimming removed 2 bases from V and 2 bases from J, with 11 bases in between. This CDR3 is built from 15 residues. CDR3 coding DNA: TGTGCCAGCAGCTTACTAGTGGGGACCTACAATGAGCAGTTCCTC. Its protein product is CASSLLVGTYNEQFL.

V is TRBV30 and J is TRBJ1-5, with 8 nucleotides matching TRBD1. With 1 base clipped from V and 7 bases from J, the junction kept 6 bases outside the gene matches. This CDR3 contains 14 residues. Germline CDR1 reads GTSNPN; CDR2 reads SVGIG (reference sequence). The CDR3 spells CAWSAGQAKQPQHF. In DNA, the CDR3 is TGTGCCTGGAGTGCGGGACAGGCCAAACAGCCCCAGCATTTT.

On this clonotype itself: No conserved phenylalanine or tryptophan ends this CDR3, so it is likely a read error. The DNA is omitted, as the CDR3 cannot be located on it reliably, and the CDR3 follows TCRdb's listing. J is TRBJ1-6 and V is TRBV11-2; the table's D gene call, TRBD1, was not cross checked with the DNA. With termini counted, the CDR3 has 17 amino acids. CDR1 is SGHAT, CDR2 FQNNGV, per germline. CDR3 loop: CASSLSLDNPINSPLRL.

V gene TRBV29-1 combines with J gene TRBJ2-7; 9 positions agree with TRBD1. The CDR3 totals 15 residues. Unmatched junction bases numbered 6, after V lost 2 bases and J lost 1 base. Germline CDR1 is SQVTM and CDR2 is ANQGSEA. The DNA of the CDR3 is TGCAGCGTTGAACTGGACAGGGGACATTCCTACGAGCAGTACTTC. Its translation is CSVELDRGHSYEQYF.

As for this clonotype: A read error is possible here, since a much larger clone lies one base away. This sequence joins TRBV29-1 and TRBJ2-5, with D perhaps TRBD1 or TRBD2 (5 bases each). This CDR3 region has 13 residues. V lost 8 bases to trimming and J lost 6 bases, with 19 bases between them. Germline V gives CDR1 SQVTM, CDR2 ANQGSEA. CDR3 in DNA: TGCAGCATCCGGGGTGGGGCCCTTAAGACCCAGTACTTC. Translating gives CSIRGGALKTQYF.

Of note for this clonotype: This clone may be a read error of a much larger clone one base away. The chain couples TRBV6-1 to TRBJ2-5; D is undetermined. Deletions cut 2 bases from V and 4 bases from J, with 14 bases between. Per the germline V gene, CDR1 is MNHNS and CDR2 is SASEGT. The CDR3 loop spans 15 amino acids. As DNA, the CDR3 is TGTGCCAGCAGTGAATGGACCCTTCTTGGAGAGACCCAGTACTTC. Its protein product is CASSEWTLLGETQYF.

As concerns this clonotype: At one end the junction does not follow the germline gene, possibly because of a read error. The chain is built from TRBV29-1 and TRBJ2-3, with D possibly being TRBD2 (6 bases). Germline loops: CDR1 SQVTM, CDR2 ANQGSEA. This CDR3 is 12 amino acids long. CDR3 sequence reads: CGVGQGGYTQYF. The CDR3 DNA sequence: TGCGGCGTTGGGCAGGGAGGCTATACACAGTATTTT.

Of note for this clonotype: With a much larger clone just one base away, this may be a read error. The V gene is TRBV10-3, the J gene TRBJ2-1, with D possibly being TRBD2 (5 bases). The CDR3 runs 13 residues. V dropped 9 bases and J dropped 2 bases, with 11 bases sitting between them. Germline CDR1 reads ENHRY; CDR2 reads SYGVKD. CDR3 sequence reads: CAISETAYNEQFF. The CDR3 coding sequence is TGTGCCATTAGCGAGACCGCCTACAATGAGCAGTTCTTC.

This clonotype has only a few counts. A much larger clone differs by one base, so this may be a read error. The V call is TRBV29-1, the J call TRBJ2-7, with 10 bases aligning to TRBD1. V shed 6 bases, J shed 8 bases, and the junction held 10 bases outside the gene matches. Germline CDR1 and CDR2: SQVTM and ANQGSEA. The CDR3 runs to 13 residues. The CDR3 DNA reads TGCAGCGTAGGGACAGGGGAGAGATACAAGCAGTACTTC. Protein product: CSVGTGERYKQYF.

Note on this clonotype: A much bigger clone sits one base away, suggesting this may be a read error. This chain links TRBV5-5 with TRBJ2-7; the D is unclear. Germline V gives CDR1 SGHKS, CDR2 YYEKEE (reference sequence). V was trimmed by 7 bases and J by 0 bases, leaving 8 bases between them. The CDR3 has 12 residues. The CDR3 nucleotides are TGTGCCAGCGGCTGTGGCTCCTACGAGCAGTACTTC. This sequence encodes CASGCGSYEQYF.

This clonotype showed up many times. The V and J genes are TRBV4-3 and TRBJ2-5, with D perhaps matching TRBD1 (7 bases). Germline CDR1 is LGHNA and CDR2 is YSLEER. This CDR3 has 18 residues. The V end lost 0 bases, the J end lost 2 bases, and 19 bases lay between the germline ends. CDR3 sequence reads: CASSQDVQGGVRQETQYF. CDR3 bases: TGCGCCAGCAGCCAAGATGTCCAGGGGGGCGTACGGCAAGAGACCCAGTACTTC.

With regard to this clonotype: One end of the junction is discordant with germline, which a read error may explain. CDR3: CASTGTDLKTEAFF. CDR3 DNA: TGTGCCAGCACCGGGACAGACTTGAAGACTGAAGCTTTCTTT. The chain joins TRBV11-1 to TRBJ1-1, with TRBD1 matching 7 bases. The CDR3 totals 14 residues. CDR1 is SGHAT, CDR2 FQDESV, per germline (reference sequence).

Points on this clonotype: The junction shows a germline mismatch at one end, possibly a read error. The rearrangement joins TRBV11-1 to TRBJ2-7; possibly TRBD1 or TRBD2 for D (6 bases each). Germline assignment: CDR1 SGHAT and CDR2 FQDESV (reference sequence). CDR3 length equals 14 residues. In nucleotides, the CDR3 is TGTGCGAGCACCCGAGGGGGGAGCCCCTACGAGCAGTACTTC. Encoded protein: CASTRGGSPYEQYF. The full variable domain, with the rest looked up from reference TRBV11-1 and TRBJ2-7, is EAEVAQSPRYKITEKSQAVAFWCDPISGHATLYWYRQILGQGPELLVQFQDESVVDDSQLPKDRFSAERLKGVDSTLKIQPAELGDSAMYLCASTRGGSPYEQYFGPGTRLTVT.

For this clonotype: A much larger clone differs by one base, so this may be a read error. J is TRBJ1-4 and V is TRBV6-2 or TRBV6-3, with D perhaps matching TRBD1 (5 bases). Trimming removed 11 bases at V and 3 bases at J, with 19 bases between. Germline V lookup: CDR1 MNHEY, CDR2 SVGEGT. This CDR3 is 15 amino acids long. The CDR3 is CACRPGGPPNEKLFF. CDR3 nucleotides: TGTGCCTGCCGACCGGGGGGACCCCCTAATGAAAAACTGTTTTTT.

Notes on this clonotype: At one of its ends the junction is not consistent with the germline gene, which may arise from a read error. The gene calls are TRBV28 and TRBJ2-2, with 7 bases fitting TRBD1. This CDR3 is 15 amino acids long. CDR1 is MDHEN, CDR2 SYDVKM, per germline. CDR3 in amino acids: CTSRETGSGTGELFF. DNA of the CDR3: TGTACCAGCAGGGAGACAGGGAGCGGCACCGGGGAGCTGTTTTTT.

Concerning this clonotype itself: One base away lies a much larger clone, so this may be a sequencing read error. The chain combines TRBV10-2 with TRBJ2-2; D uncertain. In germline, CDR1 is WSHSY, CDR2 SAAADI. V shed 4 bases and J shed 0 bases, with 12 bases lying between them. The CDR3 has 16 amino acids. The CDR3 DNA follows: TGCGCCAGCAGTGGTGTAGTGACCGCGAACACCGGGGAGCTGTTTTTT. Protein product: CASSGVVTANTGELFF.

The rearrangement joins TRBV11-3 to TRBJ1-6, with D hard to call. This CDR3 is 14 amino acids long. V was trimmed by 4 bases and J by 8 bases, leaving 12 bases between them. CDR1 and CDR2 (germline): SGHNT, YENEEA. Here the CDR3 DNA reads TGTGCCAGCAGCTCAGGTCGACGGGATTCACCCCTCCACTTT. This codes for CASSSGRRDSPLHF.

This chain uses TRBV5-1 with TRBJ2-3; D is perhaps TRBD2 (6 bases). The V and J ends lost 4 bases and 3 bases respectively, with 18 bases between them. This CDR3 spans 16 amino acids. Germline lookup yields CDR1 SGHRS and CDR2 YFSETQ. CDR3 sequence reads: CASSRVGEEATDTQYF. CDR3 bases: TGCGCCAGCAGCCGGGTGGGGGAGGAGGCGACAGATACGCAGTATTTT.

The rearrangement joins TRBV6-5 to TRBJ1-1; 7 bases align to TRBD1. Germline V lookup: CDR1 MNHEY, CDR2 SVGAGI. This CDR3 is built from 13 residues. The CDR3 DNA reads TGTGTCATCAAGACAGGGTCGGGCACTGAAGCTTTCTTT. Translation: CVIKTGSGTEAFF.

In this sample, this clonotype turned up a few times. The rearrangement uses TRBV5-1 and TRBJ2-2, with 13 positions matching TRBD2. The CDR3 has 16 residues. The V and J ends lost 4 bases and 4 bases, in that order; junction bases with no gene match: 4. Germline V lookup: CDR1 SGHRS, CDR2 YFSETQ. CDR3 amino acids: CASSRRTSGSTGELFF. The CDR3 DNA follows: TGCGCCAGCAGCAGAAGGACTAGCGGGAGCACCGGGGAGCTGTTTTTT.

In regard to this clonotype: It may be a read error: a sequence one base away is much more abundant. This chain uses TRBV28 with TRBJ2-1; D not certain. V lost 7 bases to trimming and J lost 3 bases, with 13 bases between them. Germline CDR1 MDHEN, CDR2 SYDVKM. The CDR3 is 14 residues long. CDR3: CASINSRVYNEQFF. The CDR3 DNA is TGTGCCAGCATTAACAGCCGGGTCTACAATGAGCAGTTCTTC.